Presented here are 29 T cell receptor beta chains from one specimen sequenced in a study of T cells in Graves' hyperthyroidism and ophthalmopathy. TCR beta CDR3 regions were amplified from RNA transcripts. The TCR CDR3 first-round RT-PCR relied on the HTBI primer set. TCRdb fed the multiplex PCR reads into MiXCR, producing one record per CDR3 protein. The sample consists of more than 350,000 distinct CDR3 sequences, about 15% of them appearing once. Sequencing was performed on blood. The receptors derive from a woman in her 30s with Graves' hyperthyroidism.

The CDR3 nucleotides are TGTGCCAGCAGCGTAGAAAAGGGCACCTACCCCCTTTATAGCAATCAGCCCCAGCATTTT. Amino acids: CASSVEKGTYPLYSNQPQHF. V is TRBV9 and J is TRBJ1-5; D remains ambiguous. V lost 0 bases and J 0 bases, leaving 22 bases between the germline ends. This CDR3 spans 20 amino acids. Germline-derived CDR1 and CDR2 are SGDLS and YYNGEE.

This rearrangement joins TRBV27 to TRBJ2-7, with no clear D. The CDR3 has 13 amino acids. CDR1 MNHEY and CDR2 SMNVEV come from the germline V gene (reference sequence). Trimming left V 0 bases short and J 3 bases short, with 6 bases between. DNA of the CDR3: TGTGCCAGCAGTTTATCGGCACTCTACGAGCAGTACTTC. It is translated as CASSLSALYEQYF.

Points on this clonotype: A single base separates this from a much larger clone, so it may be a read error. The CDR3 reads CASSPDGGTDTQYF. The CDR3 DNA follows: TGTGCCAGCAGCCCGGACGGAGGCACAGATACGCAGTATTTT. This sequence joins TRBV5-4 and TRBJ2-3, with D hard to call. Per germline, CDR1 SGHNT and CDR2 YYREEE (reference sequence). The CDR3 spans 14 residues. V was clipped by 4 bases and J by 1 base, with 10 bases between them. Full variable domain (rest looked up from reference TRBV5-4 and TRBJ2-3): ETGVTQSPTHLIKTRGQQVTLRCSSQSGHNTVSWYQQALGQGPQFIFQYYREEENGRGNFPPRFSGLQFPNYSSELNVNALELDDSALYLCASSPDGGTDTQYFGPGTRLTVL.

This clonotype was observed many times. The V gene is TRBV6-1, the J gene TRBJ1-5; 7 positions agree with TRBD1. Germline trimming cut 7 bases from V and 3 bases from J; bases unmatched to any gene: 12. Germline V gene data show CDR1 as MNHNS and CDR2 as SASEGT. There are 16 residues in the CDR3. The CDR3 DNA reads as TGTGCCAGCAACCACAACGCAGGGGGAGACAATCAGCCCCAGCATTTT. This gives the protein CASNHNAGGDNQPQHF.

The chain has TRBV20-1 and TRBJ1-5, with D maybe TRBD1 (6 bases). The V gene's germline CDR1 is DFQATT and CDR2 SNEGSKA (reference sequence). V was pared by 6 bases and J by 3 bases, with 12 bases between. The CDR3 sequence is 13 residues long. Here the CDR3 DNA reads TGCAGTGCAGAAACAGGGTACAATCAGCCCCAGCATTTT. Protein: CSAETGYNQPQHF.

This chain joins TRBV5-8 and TRBJ1-6; D call uncertain. This CDR3 has 14 amino acids. V lost 5 bases to trimming and J lost 10 bases, with 16 bases between them. Germline CDR1 is SGHTS and CDR2 is YDEGEE. CDR3 in DNA: TGTGCCAGCAGATTCCAGGCAGAAGTATCACCCCTCCACTTT. Its translation is CASRFQAEVSPLHF.

V is TRBV7-7 and J is TRBJ2-2, with 10 bases identical to TRBD2. This CDR3 is built from 17 residues. CDR1 is SSHAT and CDR2 is FNYEAQ in the germline V gene (reference sequence). V lost 2 bases and J lost 6; bases outside the gene matches: 9. The CDR3 spells CASSLSPGLARPGELFF. The CDR3 bases are TGTGCCAGCAGCTTATCGCCGGGACTAGCGAGACCCGGGGAGCTGTTTTTT.

Note on this clonotype: Germline is not matched at one junction end, which may reflect a read error. This sequence joins TRBV9 and TRBJ2-1; no firm D call. The CDR3 is made up of 16 amino acids. Germline V gives CDR1 SGDLS, CDR2 YYNGEE. CDR3 residues: CASSVSPQPSDNEQFF. CDR3 coding DNA: TGTGCCAGCAGCGTATCGCCCCAGCCCTCCGACAATGAGCAGTTCTTC.

About this clonotype itself: A much larger clone sits a single nucleotide away, making a read error possible. The chain couples TRBV27 to TRBJ1-6; maybe TRBD1 (6 bases). CDR1 and CDR2 from the germline V gene are MNHEY and SMNVEV (reference sequence). The CDR3 length is 17 residues. Trimming removed 6 bases at V and 11 bases at J, with 26 bases between. The CDR3 region is CASRQAAHRELSPPLHF. CDR3 bases: TGTGCCAGCAGACAAGCGGCCCACAGGGAGCTCTCTCCACCCCTCCACTTT.

The chain employs TRBV6-1 and TRBJ1-5; 10 bases fit TRBD1. Losses at the gene ends were 5 bases for V and 3 bases for J; bases not matched to a gene: 7. The CDR3 is 16 amino acids. The germline gives CDR1 MNHNS, CDR2 SASEGT. This CDR3 reads CASSITGTGDNQPQHF. CDR3 bases: TGTGCCAGCAGTATAACCGGGACAGGGGACAATCAGCCCCAGCATTTT.

J is TRBJ2-1 and V is TRBV5-1, with a possible D match to TRBD2 (5 bases). The CDR3 has 14 amino acids. The V end lost 6 bases, the J end lost 9 bases, and 19 bases lay between the germline ends. Germline V gene sequence: CDR1 SGHRS, CDR2 YFSETQ. CDR3 bases: TGCGCCAGCAATGCCGGGAAAGAGACGGGTGAGCAGTTCTTC. Translated: CASNAGKETGEQFF.

This clonotype was observed at least ten times. This chain connects TRBV7-3 to TRBJ2-3; D perhaps matches TRBD1 (5 bases). Germline CDR1 reads SGHTA; CDR2 reads FQGTGA. Trimming left V 3 bases short and J 0 bases short, with 19 bases between. The CDR3 is made up of 18 amino acids. CDR3 sequence (DNA): TGTGCCAGCAGCTTCTCTTCACGGCAGGGTACTAGCACAGATACGCAGTATTTT. This translates into CASSFSSRQGTSTDTQYF. Full variable domain (missing parts from reference TRBV7-3 and TRBJ2-3): GAGVSQTPSNKVTEKGKYVELRCDPISGHTALYWYRQSLGQGPEFLIYFQGTGAADDSGLPNDRFFAVRPEGSVSTLKIQRTERGDSAVYLCASSFSSRQGTSTDTQYFGPGTRLTVL.

This clonotype showed up many times. In nucleotides, the CDR3 is TGTGCCAGCAGCTTCGCGTTTGGGGAGATCACTAGCACAGATACGCAGTATTTT. Amino acids: CASSFAFGEITSTDTQYF. The J gene is TRBJ2-3, the V gene TRBV11-2, with D perhaps TRBD2 (5 bases). Germline V gives CDR1 SGHAT, CDR2 FQNNGV. There are 18 residues in the CDR3. Trimming shortened V by 3 bases and J by 0 bases, and 19 bases separated the two germline ends.

This clonotype was seen only a few times. The V call is TRBV7-2, the J call TRBJ2-7; D tentatively reads TRBD1 or TRBD2 (7 bases each). The CDR3 length is 14 residues. V lost 2 bases and J lost 6, with 14 bases in between. Germline loops: CDR1 SGHTA, CDR2 FQGNSA. CDR3 coding DNA: TGTGCCAGCAGCTTAAGGGGCAGGGGGGGCGAGCAGTACTTC. Amino acids: CASSLRGRGGEQYF.

This clonotype occurred many times. The chain combines TRBV10-3 with TRBJ2-5; TRBD1 matches at 9 bases. After removal of 5 bases from V and 3 bases from J, the junction contained 13 bases not matched to a gene. The CDR3 has 17 residues. Germline V CDR1 and CDR2: ENHRY, SYGVKD. The CDR3 reads CAISLSPGQGIKETQYF. The DNA for the CDR3 is TGTGCCATCAGTCTATCTCCGGGACAGGGTATCAAAGAGACCCAGTACTTC.

This clonotype was counted many times. J is TRBJ1-1 and V is TRBV28; weak D call: TRBD1 (6 bases). The V gene lost 3 bases and the J gene lost 5 bases, with 19 bases spanning the gap. Germline assignment: CDR1 MDHEN and CDR2 SYDVKM. This CDR3 spans 16 amino acids. As DNA, the CDR3 is TGTGCCAGCAGTTTCATACAGGGAGGGGCGAAAACTGAAGCTTTCTTT. This codes for CASSFIQGGAKTEAFF.

This clonotype was found many times. This chain uses TRBV28 with TRBJ2-5; D call uncertain. Germline values: CDR1 MDHEN, CDR2 SYDVKM. V lost 6 bases to trimming and J lost 5 bases, with 22 bases between them. This CDR3 has 16 residues. The CDR3, as DNA: TGTGCCAGCAGCCTCATCTCGGACGGCCCAAGGGAGACCCAGTACTTC. It is translated as CASSLISDGPRETQYF.

This clonotype was observed at least ten times. CDR3 region: CAWSGGSGRETQYF. The CDR3 region has the DNA TGTGCCTGGAGTGGTGGTAGCGGGAGAGAGACCCAGTACTTC. The V gene is TRBV30, the J gene TRBJ2-5; TRBD2 matches 9 bases. The CDR3 has 14 amino acids. Per germline, CDR1 GTSNPN and CDR2 SVGIG (reference sequence). V lost 1 base to trimming and J lost 4 bases; unmatched junction nucleotides: 4. Variable domain in full (rest from reference TRBV30 and TRBJ2-5): SQTIHQWPATLVQPVGSPLSLECTVEGTSNPNLYWYRQAAGRGLQLLFYSVGIGQISSEVPQNLSASRPQDRQFILSSKKLLLSDSGFYLCAWSGGSGRETQYFGPGTRLLVL.

This clonotype was seen ten or more times. J is TRBJ2-3 and V is TRBV3-1, with no clear D. The CDR3 runs to 15 residues. Germline CDR1 reads LGHDT; CDR2 reads YNNKEL (reference sequence). With 1 base removed from V and 3 bases from J, the gap between germline ends came to 11 bases. In DNA, the CDR3 is TGTGCCAGCAGCCAAGCGGACCACCTGACAGATACGCAGTATTTT. The encoded protein is CASSQADHLTDTQYF.

This clonotype was recorded once. CDR3 region: CASSSFGSSYNSPLHF. The CDR3 bases are TGTGCCAGCAGCTCTTTCGGGAGCTCCTATAATTCACCCCTCCACTTT. The chain carries TRBV5-5 and TRBJ1-6; D gene unclear. V gave up 3 bases and J gave up 0 bases, with 10 bases separating them. CDR1 and CDR2 (germline): SGHKS, YYEKEE (reference sequence). There are 16 residues in the CDR3.

The chain carries TRBV5-5 and TRBJ2-7, with D perhaps matching TRBD2 (5 bases). The V gene lost 6 bases and the J gene lost 4 bases, with 17 bases spanning the gap. The CDR3 totals 14 residues. Germline-derived CDR1 and CDR2 are SGHKS and YYEKEE (reference sequence). CDR3 coding DNA: TGTGCCAGCAACTATAAGGCGGAGGCTTACGAGCAGTACTTC. Protein product: CASNYKAEAYEQYF.

This clonotype was counted between two and nine times. V usage is TRBV12-3 or TRBV12-4 and J usage is TRBJ1-4; D gene unclear. Trimming shortened V by 2 bases and J by 6 bases, and 10 bases separated the two germline ends. This CDR3 has 14 amino acids. The CDR3 sequence is CASSLLRRDEKLFF. CDR3 DNA: TGTGCCAGCAGTTTATTGAGGAGGGATGAAAAACTGTTTTTT.

This clonotype was observed many times. This chain connects TRBV3-1 to TRBJ2-7; no reliable D call. Germline V gives CDR1 LGHDT, CDR2 YNNKEL (reference sequence). V was shortened by 4 bases and J by 0 bases, with 4 bases between the two germline ends. There are 12 residues in the CDR3. In nucleotides, the CDR3 is TGTGCCAGCAGCCGGAGCTCCTACGAGCAGTACTTC. This translates into CASSRSSYEQYF.

This clonotype was recorded many times. This sequence joins TRBV20-1 and TRBJ1-1; D might be TRBD1 (6 bases). The CDR3 contains 14 residues. Germline V gives CDR1 DFQATT, CDR2 SNEGSKA (reference sequence). Trimming pared 6 bases from V and 3 bases from J, leaving 17 bases between. CDR3 bases: TGCAGTGCCAAAACTAAGGGGGTCGACACTGAAGCTTTCTTT. This sequence encodes CSAKTKGVDTEAFF.

V gene TRBV28 combines with J gene TRBJ2-1; the D gene is possibly TRBD2 (6 bases). CDR1 MDHEN and CDR2 SYDVKM come from the germline V gene. The CDR3 consists of 13 residues. V lost 6 bases and J lost 5, with 11 bases in between. CDR3 residues: CASRPEGNNEQFF. CDR3 DNA sequence: TGTGCCAGCAGACCGGAGGGAAACAATGAGCAGTTCTTC.

This clonotype was recorded at least ten times. The V gene is TRBV7-2, the J gene TRBJ2-7, with 8 bases that match TRBD1. The CDR3 has 14 amino acids. Trimming at V came to 3 bases and at J to 3 bases, leaving 4 bases not matched to a gene. CDR1 is SGHTA and CDR2 is FQGNSA in the germline V gene. Written as DNA, the CDR3 is TGTGCCAGCAGCTTTGTAACAGGGGGCTACGAGCAGTACTTC. This gives the protein CASSFVTGGYEQYF. Based on the CDR3 plus reference TRBV7-2 and TRBJ2-7, the full variable domain is GAGVSQSPSNKVTEKGKDVELRCDPISGHTALYWYRQSLGQGLEFLIYFQGNSAPDKSGLPSDRFSAERTGGSVSTLTIQRTQQEDSAVYLCASSFVTGGYEQYFGPGTRLTVT.

This clonotype came up many times. V and J are TRBV6-1 and TRBJ2-5; 13 nucleotides agree with TRBD2. The CDR3 sequence is 15 residues long. Germline lookup yields CDR1 MNHNS and CDR2 SASEGT. V shed 8 bases, J shed 5 bases, and the junction held 8 bases outside the gene matches. The CDR3 DNA sequence: TGTGCCAGCCACACACTAGCGGGAGGGCGCGAGACCCAGTACTTC. It is translated as CASHTLAGGRETQYF.

This chain joins TRBV14 and TRBJ2-7; weak D call: TRBD2 (6 bases). The V and J ends lost 4 bases and 3 bases respectively, with 13 bases between them. This CDR3 has 14 residues. The germline V gene encodes CDR1 SGHDN and CDR2 FVKESK. As DNA, the CDR3 is TGTGCCAGCAGCCTAGGGACTCAATACTACGAGCAGTACTTC. Its protein product is CASSLGTQYYEQYF. The entire variable domain, with the rest obtained from reference TRBV14 and TRBJ2-7, is as follows: EAGVTQFPSHSVIEKGQTVTLRCDPISGHDNLYWYRRVMGKEIKFLLHFVKESKQDESGMPNNRFLAERTGGTYSTLKVQPAELEDSGVYFCASSLGTQYYEQYFGPGTRLTVT.

As for this clonotype: A read error may be the cause here, since a much bigger clone is one base away. The rearrangement joins TRBV6-5 to TRBJ1-1; D uncertain. Germline V gives CDR1 MNHEY, CDR2 SVGAGI. The CDR3 has 18 amino acids. In nucleotides, the CDR3 is TGTGCCAGCAGTTACAATGTGCCGGGTGGTAGATCGAACACTGAAGCTTCCTTT. Its translation is CASSYNVPGGRSNTEASF.